These T cell receptor beta chains were read from a single sample in a study of T cells after yellow fever vaccination. TCRdb analysed the 5' RACE reads with MiXCR anew, one entry per CDR3 protein. The sample records hundreds of thousands of distinct CDR3 sequences, approximately 13% being singletons. The sequences come from PBMCs, collected on the day of the yellow fever booster vaccination. The receptor source for this set is a man aged 30 to 39 who received the YFV17D yellow fever vaccine. CDR3s include the opening cysteine and the closing phenylalanine or tryptophan. D genes are given only for firm matches. The size entry is marked missing in some rows and otherwise reads once, few, many or a size class.

cdr3_nt	cdr3_aa	cdr3_length	d_call	clone_size	v_call	j_call
TGTGCCGGGAGGGCCAGCTCCTACGAGCAGTACTTC	CAGRASSYEQYF	12	TRBD2	.	TRBV5-6	TRBJ2-7
TGCAGTGCTAGAGTGGGACGGCGAAATTCACCCCTCCACTTT	CSARVGRRNSPLHF	14	.	.	TRBV20-1	TRBJ1-6
TGTGCCAGCAGTATCGAGCCAGAGACCCAGTACTTC	CASSIEPETQYF	12	.	.	TRBV6-2/TRBV6-3	TRBJ2-5
TGTGCTAGTGGTTTGGCGACAACCCTAAGCGAGCAGTACTTC	CASGLATTLSEQYF	14	.	few	TRBV12-5	TRBJ2-7
TGTGCCAGCACGAGGGGGGGGGAGGGCACTGAAGCTTTCTTT	CASTRGGEGTEAFF	14	.	.	TRBV9	TRBJ1-1
TGTGCCAGCAGCGAGGGACAGGGGGCTTCACCCCTCCACTTT	CASSEGQGASPLHF	14	TRBD1	.	TRBV5-6	TRBJ1-6
TGTGCCAGCAGCTTACGGATACTAGCGGGAGTCACCGGGGAGCTGTTTTTT	CASSLRILAGVTGELFF	17	TRBD2	few	TRBV7-2	TRBJ2-2
TGTGCCAGCTCACCTGGGGGGTTTTCTGAAGCTTTCTTT	CASSPGGFSEAFF	13	.	once	TRBV18	TRBJ1-1
TGTGCCAGCAGTTACTCGGGGGGGATCCACAATGAGCAGTTCTTC	CASSYSGGIHNEQFF	15	TRBD2	.	TRBV6-2/TRBV6-3	TRBJ2-1
TGTGCCACCAGCGGTATACTAGCGGGCGTGAACACCGGGGAGCTGTTTTTT	CATSGILAGVNTGELFF	17	TRBD2	.	TRBV15	TRBJ2-2
TGTGCCACCCAACCGGGAGGCACAGATACGCAGTATTTT	CATQPGGTDTQYF	13	.	.	TRBV5-6	TRBJ2-3
TGTGCCAGCACCCGAGGGAGTCTAATGGGTGGCTACACCTTC	CASTRGSLMGGYTF	14	.	few	TRBV7-2	TRBJ1-2
TGCGCCAGCAGCTTGTCCGGGCCCCAGCCCCAGCATTTT	CASSLSGPQPQHF	13	.	many	TRBV5-1	TRBJ1-5
TGTGCCAGCAGCGGCGACAGGGTCGAATTCTTC	CASSGDRVEFF	11	TRBD1	.	TRBV6-2/TRBV6-3	TRBJ2-1
TGCAGCGTTGGGGGACAGCTTCTCTATGGCTACACCTTC	CSVGGQLLYGYTF	13	TRBD1	few	TRBV29-1	TRBJ1-2
TGTGCCAGCAGCTTGGGTGCAGGGGACTATGGCTACACCTTC	CASSLGAGDYGYTF	14	.	.	TRBV5-5	TRBJ1-2
TGCGCCAGCAGCTCAACCCAGAGGGGTGAGCAGTTCTTC	CASSSTQRGEQFF	13	.	.	TRBV5-1	TRBJ2-1
TGTGCCAGCAGTGTAAGGGGGGCTCTGTACGAGCAGTACTTC	CASSVRGALYEQYF	14	.	.	TRBV28	TRBJ2-7
TGCAGTGCTAGAGGACTTCCGGGACTAGCGGATTACAATGAGCAGTTCTTC	CSARGLPGLADYNEQFF	17	TRBD2	.	TRBV20-1	TRBJ2-1
TGTGCCAGCAGCCCCTGGGGGGGCGTCGAACCCTACAATGAGCAGTTCTTC	CASSPWGGVEPYNEQFF	17	.	.	TRBV5-5	TRBJ2-1
TGCGCCAGCTCAGGACTAGCGGGAGAAGGTGGAAACATTCAGTACTTC	CASSGLAGEGGNIQYF	16	TRBD2	.	TRBV5-1	TRBJ2-4
TGCAGCGTTAGTATGGAGACCCAGTACTTC	CSVSMETQYF	10	.	.	TRBV29-1	TRBJ2-5
TGCAGTGCTAGGCTTAGCGGGAGCCCCTCCTACAATGAGCAGTTCTTC	CSARLSGSPSYNEQFF	16	TRBD2	.	TRBV20-1	TRBJ2-1
TGTGCCAGCAGTTACTCGATGCTACGAGGGGGCTACGAGCAGTACTTC	CASSYSMLRGGYEQYF	16	.	.	TRBV6-2/TRBV6-3	TRBJ2-7
TGCAGTGCGAAGGGACACTTACCCCCCTACGAGCAGTACTTC	CSAKGHLPPYEQYF	14	.	.	TRBV20-1	TRBJ2-7
TGCAGCGTTGTTAGGATTGCGGCGGGAGGGCCAACAGATACGCAGTATTTT	CSVVRIAAGGPTDTQYF	17	TRBD2	.	TRBV29-1	TRBJ2-3
TGTGCCACCAGTGATTCGAGCGGGAGAAACATTCAGTACTTC	CATSDSSGRNIQYF	14	TRBD2	.	TRBV24-1	TRBJ2-4
TGTGCCAGCAGTTACTACCCCGCTCGGGCGGGAGAAGCCTACGAGCAGTACTTC	CASSYYPARAGEAYEQYF	18	TRBD2	few	TRBV6-2/TRBV6-3	TRBJ2-7
TGTGCCATCAGGCCGACAGGGGCCAACTACGAGCAGTACTTC	CAIRPTGANYEQYF	14	TRBD1	few	TRBV10-3	TRBJ2-7
TGTGCCAGCAGCCCTAGGATTCCAGCCTCTGGAAACACCATATATTTT	CASSPRIPASGNTIYF	16	.	.	TRBV7-6	TRBJ1-3
TGCGCCAGCAGCTTGGGGAGGGGAGGCGCAGATACGCAGTATTTT	CASSLGRGGADTQYF	15	.	.	TRBV5-1	TRBJ2-3
TGTGCCAGCAGTTATGGGGAAAACCTGAACACTGAAGCTTTCTTT	CASSYGENLNTEAFF	15	.	few	TRBV6-5	TRBJ1-1
TGTGCCAGCAGCCCGACCGGGGGGACTACTTCCTACGAGCAGTACTTC	CASSPTGGTTSYEQYF	16	TRBD2	.	TRBV9	TRBJ2-7
TGTGCCAGCAGTCACAGAGGGGAGAACAATGAGCAGTTCTTC	CASSHRGENNEQFF	14	.	.	TRBV12-3/TRBV12-4	TRBJ2-1
TGTGCCAGCAGCCTTGGGGGGGCTAGCGGGAGTGGAGCGACCCAGTACTTC	CASSLGGASGSGATQYF	17	TRBD2	few	TRBV5-4	TRBJ2-5
TGCGCCAGCAGCCAAGGACAGGGACGAACTAACTATGGCTACACCTTC	CASSQGQGRTNYGYTF	16	TRBD1	.	TRBV4-3	TRBJ1-2
TGCGCCAGCAGAGAAGACTGGGCGGGGGGTCGCAACATTCAGTACTTC	CASREDWAGGRNIQYF	16	TRBD2	few	TRBV10-2	TRBJ2-4
TGCAGTGCCAAGGACAGGCTTAACACCGGGGAGCTGTTTTTT	CSAKDRLNTGELFF	14	TRBD1	few	TRBV20-1	TRBJ2-2
TGTGCCAGCAGCCAAGTGGGAGGAACAGATACGCAGTATTTT	CASSQVGGTDTQYF	14	.	few	TRBV4-2	TRBJ2-3
TGCAGTGCTAGAGCCCCTCAGTCCCCCCAAGGGGACATGAACACTGAAGCTTTCTTT	CSARAPQSPQGDMNTEAFF	19	.	.	TRBV20-1	TRBJ1-1
TGTGCCAGCAGCCCCTTGGGGTCTCAGTTCTTC	CASSPLGSQFF	11	.	.	TRBV5-5	TRBJ2-1
TGCAGTGCTTCCCGTGCGGGCCTGAACACTGAAGCTTTCTTT	CSASRAGLNTEAFF	14	.	.	TRBV20-1	TRBJ1-1